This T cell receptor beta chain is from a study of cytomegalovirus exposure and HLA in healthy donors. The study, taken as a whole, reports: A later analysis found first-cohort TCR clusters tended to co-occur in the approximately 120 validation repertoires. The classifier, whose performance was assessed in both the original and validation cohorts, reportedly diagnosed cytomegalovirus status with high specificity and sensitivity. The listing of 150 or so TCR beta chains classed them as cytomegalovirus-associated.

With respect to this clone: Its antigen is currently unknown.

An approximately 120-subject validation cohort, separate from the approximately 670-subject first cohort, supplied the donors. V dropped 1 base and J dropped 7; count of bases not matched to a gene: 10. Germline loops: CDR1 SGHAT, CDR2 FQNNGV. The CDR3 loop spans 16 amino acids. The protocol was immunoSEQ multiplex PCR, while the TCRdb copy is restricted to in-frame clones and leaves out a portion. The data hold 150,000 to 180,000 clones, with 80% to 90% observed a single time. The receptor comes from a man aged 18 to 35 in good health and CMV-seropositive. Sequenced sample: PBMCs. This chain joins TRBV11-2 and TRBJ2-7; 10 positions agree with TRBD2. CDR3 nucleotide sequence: TGTGCCAGCAGCTTAGCCAGCGGGGGGGCCTTTGAAGAGCAGTACTTC. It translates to CASSLASGGAFEEQYF. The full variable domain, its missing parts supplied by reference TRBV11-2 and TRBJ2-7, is EAGVAQSPRYKIIEKRQSVAFWCNPISGHATLYWYQQILGQGPKLLIQFQNNGVVDDSQLPKDRFSAERLKGVDSTLKIQPAKLEDSAVYLCASSLASGGAFEEQYFGPGTRLTVT.